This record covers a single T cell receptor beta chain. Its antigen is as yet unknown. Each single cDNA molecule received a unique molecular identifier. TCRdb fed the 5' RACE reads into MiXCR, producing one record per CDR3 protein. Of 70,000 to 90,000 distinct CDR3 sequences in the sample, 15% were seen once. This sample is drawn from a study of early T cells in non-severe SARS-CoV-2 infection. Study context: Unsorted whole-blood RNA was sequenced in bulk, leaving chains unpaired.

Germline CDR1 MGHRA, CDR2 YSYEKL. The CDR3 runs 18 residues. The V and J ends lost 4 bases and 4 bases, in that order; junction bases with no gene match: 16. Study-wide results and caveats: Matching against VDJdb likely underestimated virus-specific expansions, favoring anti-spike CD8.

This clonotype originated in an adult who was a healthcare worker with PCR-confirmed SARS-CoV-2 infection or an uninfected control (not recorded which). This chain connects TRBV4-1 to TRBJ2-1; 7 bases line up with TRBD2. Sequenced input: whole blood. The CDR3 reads CASSPGRALAVTYNEQFF. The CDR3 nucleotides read TGCGCCAGCAGCCCCGGTAGGGCGCTAGCGGTAACTTACAATGAGCAGTTCTTC.